Each of the 4 T cell receptor beta chains below was sequenced from the same sample in a study of blood T cell repertoires in COVID-19. Using immunoSEQ multiplex PCR, the repertoire was profiled, and TCRdb retains in-frame clones only, with some absent. Of approximately 200,000 clones listed, 85% to 90% are singletons. The sample consisted of peripheral blood. Receptors originate from a man in his 60s who had recovered from COVID-19.

The V gene is TRBV5-1, the J gene TRBJ2-1; 8 bases line up with TRBD1. This CDR3 contains 13 residues. From germline, CDR1 is SGHRS and CDR2 YFSETQ. The ends lost 3 bases at V and 9 bases at J; junction bases unmatched: 5. The CDR3 is CASSYSGGSEQFF. CDR3 in DNA: TGCGCCAGCAGCTATTCAGGGGGCAGTGAGCAGTTCTTC.

The DNA for the CDR3 is TGTGCCAGCAGCTTAGCTGGCAGGGGGCCTGGAAACACCATATATTTT. As protein: CASSLAGRGPGNTIYF. This chain connects TRBV7-9 to TRBJ1-3; 8 nucleotides agree with TRBD1. The V segment lost 0 bases and the J segment 2 bases; nucleotides outside the gene matches: 3. CDR1 is SEHNR, CDR2 FQNEAQ, per germline (reference sequence). This CDR3 region has 16 residues.

The chain uses TRBV30 and TRBJ2-5; D remains ambiguous. Between the trimmed V and J ends, which lost 0 bases and 1 base, there was a span of 15 bases. The CDR3 contains 16 residues. CDR1 is GTSNPN, CDR2 SVGIG, per germline (reference sequence). The DNA of the CDR3 is TGTGCCTGGAGTGTAAACCCCCCCTGGCTCCAAGAGACCCAGTACTTC. It encodes CAWSVNPPWLQETQYF.

In this sample, this clone turned up a few times. This rearrangement joins TRBV5-6 to TRBJ1-6, with D perhaps matching TRBD1 (5 bases). The germline V gene has CDR1 SGHDT and CDR2 YYEEEE. CDR3 length equals 14 residues. Trimming took off 2 bases at V and 11 bases at J, with 14 bases between the two ends. DNA of the CDR3: TGTGCCAGCAGCTTCCTTCAGGGTTATACACCCCTCCACTTT. It yields the protein CASSFLQGYTPLHF. Filled out from reference TRBV5-6 and TRBJ1-6, the complete variable domain reads DAGVTQSPTHLIKTRGQQVTLRCSPKSGHDTVSWYQQALGQGPQFIFQYYEEEERQRGNFPDRFSGHQFPNYSSELNVNALLLGDSALYLCASSFLQGYTPLHFGNGTRLTVT.